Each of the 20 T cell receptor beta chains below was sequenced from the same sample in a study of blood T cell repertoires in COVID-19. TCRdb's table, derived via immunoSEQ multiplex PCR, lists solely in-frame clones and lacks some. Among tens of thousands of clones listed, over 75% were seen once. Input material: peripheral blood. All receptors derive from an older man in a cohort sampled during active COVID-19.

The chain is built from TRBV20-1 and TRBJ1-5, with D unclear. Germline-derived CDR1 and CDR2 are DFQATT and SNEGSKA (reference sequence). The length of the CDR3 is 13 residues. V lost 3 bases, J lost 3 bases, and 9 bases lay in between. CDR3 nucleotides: TGCAGTGCTAGTAACCAGATCAATCAGCCCCAGCATTTT. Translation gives CSASNQINQPQHF.

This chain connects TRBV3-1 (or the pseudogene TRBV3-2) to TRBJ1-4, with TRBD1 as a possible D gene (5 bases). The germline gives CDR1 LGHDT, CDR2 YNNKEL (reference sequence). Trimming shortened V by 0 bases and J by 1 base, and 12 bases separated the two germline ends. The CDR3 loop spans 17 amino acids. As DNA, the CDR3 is TGTGCCAGCAGCCAAGATTGGGCAGGGAAAACTAATGAAAAACTGTTTTTT. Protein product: CASSQDWAGKTNEKLFF.

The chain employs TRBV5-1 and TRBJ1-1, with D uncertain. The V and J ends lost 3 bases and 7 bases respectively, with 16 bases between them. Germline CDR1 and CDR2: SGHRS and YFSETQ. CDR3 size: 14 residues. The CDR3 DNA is TGCGCCAGCAGCTCTGTGACCCCCTCGGGTGAAGCTTTCTTT. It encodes CASSSVTPSGEAFF.

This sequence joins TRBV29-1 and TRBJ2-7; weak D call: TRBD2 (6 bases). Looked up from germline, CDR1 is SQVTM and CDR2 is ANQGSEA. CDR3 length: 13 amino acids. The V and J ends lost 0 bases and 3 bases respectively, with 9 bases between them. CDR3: CSVEDRGSYEQYF. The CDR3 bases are TGCAGCGTTGAAGATCGGGGGAGCTACGAGCAGTACTTC.

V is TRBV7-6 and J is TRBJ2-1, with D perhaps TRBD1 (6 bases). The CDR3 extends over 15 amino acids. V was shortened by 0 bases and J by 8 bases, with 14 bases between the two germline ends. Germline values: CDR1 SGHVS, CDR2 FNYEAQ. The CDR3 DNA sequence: TGTGCCAGCAGCTTAGCCCCGGTGGGGGCGGATGAGCAGTTCTTC. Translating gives CASSLAPVGADEQFF.

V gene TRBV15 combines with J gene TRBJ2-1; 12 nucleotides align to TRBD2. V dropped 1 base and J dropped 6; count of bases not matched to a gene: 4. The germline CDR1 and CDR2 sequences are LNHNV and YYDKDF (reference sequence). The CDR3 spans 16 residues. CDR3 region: CATSRVPTSGGNEQFF. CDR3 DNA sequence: TGTGCCACCAGCAGAGTCCCGACTAGCGGGGGCAATGAGCAGTTCTTC.

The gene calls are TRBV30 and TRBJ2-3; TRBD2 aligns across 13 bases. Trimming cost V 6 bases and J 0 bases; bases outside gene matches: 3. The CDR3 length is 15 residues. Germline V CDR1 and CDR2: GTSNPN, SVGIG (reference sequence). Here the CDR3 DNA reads TGTGCCTGCCTACTAGCGGGGGGGAGCACAGATACGCAGTATTTT. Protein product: CACLLAGGSTDTQYF.

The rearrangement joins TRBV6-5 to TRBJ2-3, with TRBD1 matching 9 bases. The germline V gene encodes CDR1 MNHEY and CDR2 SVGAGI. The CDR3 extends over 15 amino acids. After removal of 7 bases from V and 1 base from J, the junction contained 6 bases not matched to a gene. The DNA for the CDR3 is TGTGCCAGCACCGACCGGGACAGGGGCACAGATACGCAGTATTTT. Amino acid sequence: CASTDRDRGTDTQYF.

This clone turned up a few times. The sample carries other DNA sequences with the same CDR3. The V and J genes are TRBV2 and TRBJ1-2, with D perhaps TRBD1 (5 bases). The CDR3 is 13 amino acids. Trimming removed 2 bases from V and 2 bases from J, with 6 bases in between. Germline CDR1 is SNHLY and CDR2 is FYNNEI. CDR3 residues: CASSERGNYGYTF. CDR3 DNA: TGTGCCAGCAGTGAACGGGGGAACTATGGCTACACCTTC.

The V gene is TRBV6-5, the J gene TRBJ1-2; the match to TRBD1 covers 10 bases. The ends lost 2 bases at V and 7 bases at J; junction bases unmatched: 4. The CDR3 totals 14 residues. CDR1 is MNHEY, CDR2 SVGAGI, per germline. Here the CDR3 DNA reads TGTGCCAGCAGTTACGGGACAGGGGAGGGTGGCTACACCTTC. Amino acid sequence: CASSYGTGEGGYTF.

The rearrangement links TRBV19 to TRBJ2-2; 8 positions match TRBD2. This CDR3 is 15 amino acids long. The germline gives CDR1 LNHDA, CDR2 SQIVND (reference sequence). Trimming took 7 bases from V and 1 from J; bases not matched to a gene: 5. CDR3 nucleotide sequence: TGTGCCAGTACCACTAGCGGAGTGAACACCGGGGAGCTGTTTTTT. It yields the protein CASTTSGVNTGELFF.

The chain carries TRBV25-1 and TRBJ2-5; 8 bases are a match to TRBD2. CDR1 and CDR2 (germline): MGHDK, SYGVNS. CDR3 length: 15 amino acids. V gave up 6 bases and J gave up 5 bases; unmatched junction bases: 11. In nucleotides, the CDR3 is TGTGCCAGCAGCCGTTCGACTAGCGAGCGGGAGACCCAGTACTTC. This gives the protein CASSRSTSERETQYF.

The CDR3 region has the DNA TGTGCCAGCAGCCTGGGGACTAGCGGGGTCCAAGAGACCCAGTACTTC. Encoded protein: CASSLGTSGVQETQYF. The V and J genes are TRBV5-5 and TRBJ2-5; 13 positions agree with TRBD2. The CDR3 is made up of 16 amino acids. The V and J ends lost 4 bases and 1 base, in that order; junction bases with no gene match: 4. Germline values: CDR1 SGHKS, CDR2 YYEKEE (reference sequence). Together with reference TRBV5-5 and TRBJ2-5, the CDR3 gives the full variable domain: DAGVTQSPTHLIKTRGQQVTLRCSPISGHKSVSWYQQVLGQGPQFIFQYYEKEERGRGNFPDRFSARQFPNYSSELNVNALLLGDSALYLCASSLGTSGVQETQYFGPGTRLLVL.

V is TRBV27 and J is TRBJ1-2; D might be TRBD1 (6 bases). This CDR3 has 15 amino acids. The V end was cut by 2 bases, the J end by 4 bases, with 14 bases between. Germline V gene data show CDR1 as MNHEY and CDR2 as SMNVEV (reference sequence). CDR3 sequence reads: CASSLSQGSGYGYTF. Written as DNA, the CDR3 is TGTGCCAGCAGTTTAAGTCAGGGGTCTGGCTATGGCTACACCTTC.

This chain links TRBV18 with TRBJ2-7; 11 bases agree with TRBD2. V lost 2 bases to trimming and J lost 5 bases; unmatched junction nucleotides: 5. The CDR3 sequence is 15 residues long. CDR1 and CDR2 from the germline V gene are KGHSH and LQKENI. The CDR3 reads CASSPTGTSGHEQYF. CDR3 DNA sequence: TGTGCCAGCTCACCAACTGGGACTAGCGGCCACGAGCAGTACTTC.

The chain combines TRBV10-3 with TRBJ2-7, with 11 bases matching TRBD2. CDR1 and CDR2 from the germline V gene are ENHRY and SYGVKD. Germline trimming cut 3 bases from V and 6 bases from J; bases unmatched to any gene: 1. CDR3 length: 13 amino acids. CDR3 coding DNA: TGTGCCATCAGTGACACTAGCGGGGGCGAGCAGTACTTC. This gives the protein CAISDTSGGEQYF.

The CDR3 reads CASSVPTSGGTDTQYF. The DNA for the CDR3 is TGTGCCAGCAGCGTACCCACTAGCGGGGGCACAGATACGCAGTATTTT. The chain combines TRBV9 with TRBJ2-3, with 10 bases fitting TRBD2. This CDR3 spans 16 amino acids. The junction had 3 bases not matched to a gene; V was cut back by 1 base and J by 1 base. Germline values: CDR1 SGDLS, CDR2 YYNGEE.

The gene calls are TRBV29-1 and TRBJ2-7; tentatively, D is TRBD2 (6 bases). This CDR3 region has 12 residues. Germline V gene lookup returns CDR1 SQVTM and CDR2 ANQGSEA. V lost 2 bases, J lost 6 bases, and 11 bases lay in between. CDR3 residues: CSVEHRGSEQYF. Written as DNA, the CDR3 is TGCAGCGTTGAACACCGGGGGAGCGAGCAGTACTTC.

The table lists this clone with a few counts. The CDR3 loop reads CASSLARPGLYNEQFF. The CDR3 nucleotides are TGTGCCAGCAGCTTAGCTCGGCCAGGGTTATACAATGAGCAGTTCTTC. J is TRBJ2-1 and V is TRBV7-2, with TRBD1 as a possible D gene (5 bases). This CDR3 spans 16 amino acids. Germline V gene lookup returns CDR1 SGHTA and CDR2 FQGNSA. Trimming pared 0 bases from V and 4 bases from J, leaving 13 bases between.

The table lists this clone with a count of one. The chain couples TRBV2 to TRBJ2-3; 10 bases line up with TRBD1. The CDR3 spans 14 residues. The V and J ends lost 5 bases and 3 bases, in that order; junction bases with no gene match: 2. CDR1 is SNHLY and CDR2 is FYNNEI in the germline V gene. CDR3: CASSPGQGTDTQYF. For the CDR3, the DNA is TGTGCCAGCAGTCCGGGACAGGGGACAGATACGCAGTATTTT.